This T cell receptor (beta chain) is drawn from a study of CD8+CD57+ T cells in acquired aplastic anemia. CDR3 length equals 11 residues. The germline CDR1 and CDR2 sequences are SGHVS and FQNEAQ. Trimming took 1 base from V and 5 from J, leaving 3 bases between them. Using genomic DNA as the template, TCR beta VDJ and CDR3 profiling was carried out. Each CDR3 protein gets one entry after TCRdb re-called the reads with MiXCR. The profile shows approximately 170,000 distinct CDR3 sequences, around 43% of them singletons. Before being chosen for sequencing, patients had shown CD8+CD57+ cell expansion by flow cytometry. This clonotype was observed a handful of times.

The sequenced sample was sorted CD4+, CD8+, or CD8+CD57+ T cells (not recorded which) from PBMCs. The sequence derives from a human donor with aplastic anemia. This chain connects TRBV7-8 to TRBJ2-7; D not resolved. This chain's CDR3 is CASSLDNEQYF. The CDR3 DNA sequence: TGTGCCAGCAGCTTAGACAACGAGCAGTACTTC.